This TCR beta chain was identified during a study of beta chain features in type 1 diabetes. In the study overall: Healthy donors resembled patients in age, gender and cell yields. The study's findings and limits: Across all four CD4+ subsets, people with type 1 diabetes showed modestly shorter TCRB CDR3s.

Points on this clone: The antigen remains undetermined.

Sampling consisted of one heparinised blood draw per donor, averaging about 116 mL. V lost 7 bases, J lost 6 bases, and 9 bases lay in between. This CDR3 contains 12 residues. Germline V CDR1 and CDR2: SNHLY, FYNNEI. The isolated RNA, all of it, was reverse transcribed, so expressed TCRB transcripts were what got sequenced. Read counts averaged around 3.6 million for samples of naive, central memory and regulatory T cells. Using immunoSEQ multiplex PCR, the repertoire was profiled, and TCRdb retains in-frame clones only, with some absent. The sample records 630,000 or so clones, about 14% being singletons.

The chain employs TRBV2 and TRBJ2-2; maybe TRBD1 (5 bases). The sequence came from a young man with type 1 diabetes. Sequencing was done on a sample of naive CD4+ T cells from blood. The CDR3 spells CASTRVAGELFF. The CDR3 DNA sequence: TGTGCCAGCACCAGGGTGGCCGGGGAGCTGTTTTTT.